The rows below give T cell receptor beta chains drawn from one sample of a study of blood T cells in healthy people across ages. Each CDR3 protein gets one entry after TCRdb re-called the 5' RACE reads with MiXCR. This sample has some 1,500,000 distinct CDR3 sequences, with approximately 43% found just once. The sequencing sample was made of blood. These receptors all come from a woman aged 18 to 35 in good health. Both conserved end residues are part of each CDR3. D genes are given only for firm matches. A clone size is listed for some rows: how often the clone was seen (once, few, many), or a class if it is expanded.

clone size	CDR3 length	D gene	J gene	V gene	CDR3 DNA	CDR3 protein
few	14	-	TRBJ1-5	TRBV6-2/TRBV6-3	TGTGCCAGCAGTTACGGGCTAGGGGATCAGCCCCAGCATTTT	CASSYGLGDQPQHF
few	15	-	TRBJ2-3	TRBV7-9	TGTGCCAGCAGCTTTGGCCAGCACTTCACAGATACGCAGTATTTT	CASSFGQHFTDTQYF
few	15	TRBD1	TRBJ1-2	TRBV12-3/TRBV12-4	TGTGCCAGCAGCCCGACGACAGGGGGCGGTTATGGCTACACCTTC	CASSPTTGGGYGYTF
many	14	-	TRBJ2-3	TRBV29-1	TGCAGCGTTGAACTCCCCTTAGAAAGGGATACGCAGTATTTT	CSVELPLERDTQYF
-	16	-	TRBJ2-3	TRBV13	TGTGCCAGCAGCCTAAGAGTCGATTCGAGCACAGATACGCAGTATTTT	CASSLRVDSSTDTQYF
-	14	TRBD1	TRBJ2-3	TRBV12-3/TRBV12-4	TGTGCCAGCAGTCGCGACAGGGGGCCAGATGTGCAGTATTTT	CASSRDRGPDVQYF
-	14	-	TRBJ1-6	TRBV20-1	TGCAGTGCTAGTCGGCTTACTTATAATTCACCCCTCCACTTT	CSASRLTYNSPLHF
-	18	-	TRBJ1-5	TRBV7-2	TGTGTCAGCAGCTTTTTTAGGGGAGGAATAAGTAGCAATCAGCCCCAGCATTTT	CVSSFFRGGISSNQPQHF
-	15	-	TRBJ2-1	TRBV9	TGTGCCAGCAGCGTAGAAACAGGCCAAGGCAATGAGCAGTTCTTC	CASSVETGQGNEQFF
-	18	-	TRBJ2-7	TRBV28	TGTGCCAGCAGTTTAACTTCAGCGGAGGGAGGCAAGTGGCACGAGCAGTACTTC	CASSLTSAEGGKWHEQYF
few	17	TRBD1	TRBJ1-2	TRBV27	TGTGCCAGCAGAACCGGGTCCTGGACAGGGGGATCCTATGGCTACACCTTC	CASRTGSWTGGSYGYTF
-	15	TRBD2	TRBJ2-2	TRBV28	TGTGCCAGCACCTTAGCGGGAGCTGTCACCGGGGAGCTGTTTTTT	CASTLAGAVTGELFF
few	14	TRBD1	TRBJ2-7	TRBV29-1	TGCAGCGTTGCCGCCCAGCTCAGGGGGAGCGAGCAGTACTTC	CSVAAQLRGSEQYF
-	12	TRBD1	TRBJ2-7	TRBV29-1	TGCAGCGTCAACAGGGGCCAATACGAGCAGTACTTC	CSVNRGQYEQYF
-	15	TRBD1	TRBJ1-5	TRBV12-3/TRBV12-4	TGTGCCAGCAGTTCCGGACAGGGGTTCAATCAGCCCCAGCATTTT	CASSSGQGFNQPQHF
few	14	-	TRBJ2-1	TRBV4-3	TGCGCCAGCAGCCAAGCTCTGACGGATAATGAGCAGTTCTTC	CASSQALTDNEQFF
few	13	-	TRBJ1-5	TRBV3-1	TGTGCCAGCAGCTGGACAGATAAACAGCCCCAGCATTTT	CASSWTDKQPQHF
-	17	-	TRBJ2-7	TRBV5-8	TGTGCCAGCAGACTTAGAGAAGGCCTTCACGTCTCCTACGAGCAGTACTTC	CASRLREGLHVSYEQYF
-	11	TRBD2	TRBJ2-1	TRBV5-6	TGTGCCAGCAGCCAGAGCGGGATGGAGTTCTTC	CASSQSGMEFF
-	13	-	TRBJ2-1	TRBV29-1	TGCAGCGTTGCGGGACAAAGGTTAGGTGAGCAGTTCTTC	CSVAGQRLGEQFF
-	15	-	TRBJ1-5	TRBV10-2	TGCGCCAGCAGTGAGGTGGGTTTTAGCAATCAGCCCCAGCATTTT	CASSEVGFSNQPQHF
few	14	-	TRBJ2-3	TRBV4-3	TGCGCCAGCAGCCCATATAGCAAGGCGGATACGCAGTATTTT	CASSPYSKADTQYF
-	13	TRBD2	TRBJ2-5	TRBV20-1	TGCAGTGCTAGGTCTAGCGGTTACAATGAGCAGTACTTC	CSARSSGYNEQYF
few	14	-	TRBJ1-4	TRBV20-1	TGCAGTGCTAGTCCCCGTGCAACTAATGAAAAACTGTTTTTT	CSASPRATNEKLFF
few	15	TRBD2	TRBJ2-7	TRBV27	TGTGCCAGCAGCCGAAGGACTAGCGGACTCTACGAGCAGTACTTC	CASSRRTSGLYEQYF
-	14	-	TRBJ1-4	TRBV3-1	TGTGCCAGCAGCCGCTGGGGCAGGGACGAAAAACTGTTTTTT	CASSRWGRDEKLFF